This T cell receptor beta chain emerged from a study of blood T cell repertoires in COVID-19. Study at large: Researchers got acute and convalescent COVID-19 samples from the United States, Italy and Spain. T cells, B-cell-depleted T cells, or PBMCs provided the cDNA or gDNA that served as material.

How the authors handled the data: Estimated nucleated cell counts came from reference gene primer amplification. Sequenced by immunoSEQ multiplex PCR; TCRdb stores in-frame clones only, minus some. V and J calls and clone size follow that table, whereas D and trimming were derived from the DNA. The data contain just over 650,000 clones, 90% of them seen just once; the ten biggest clones take up under 0.3%. The CDR3 covers 13 residues. V dropped 1 base and J dropped 6 bases, with 7 bases sitting between them. The source of this sequence is a woman aged 18 to 35 with acute or convalescent COVID-19. The sample comprised peripheral blood. The chain joins TRBV12-3 or TRBV12-4 to TRBJ1-5, with a tentative D call TRBD1 (5 bases). The CDR3 nucleotides are TGTGCCAGCAGTTTAGAGGGGATTCAGCCCCAGCATTTT. Its protein product is CASSLEGIQPQHF.